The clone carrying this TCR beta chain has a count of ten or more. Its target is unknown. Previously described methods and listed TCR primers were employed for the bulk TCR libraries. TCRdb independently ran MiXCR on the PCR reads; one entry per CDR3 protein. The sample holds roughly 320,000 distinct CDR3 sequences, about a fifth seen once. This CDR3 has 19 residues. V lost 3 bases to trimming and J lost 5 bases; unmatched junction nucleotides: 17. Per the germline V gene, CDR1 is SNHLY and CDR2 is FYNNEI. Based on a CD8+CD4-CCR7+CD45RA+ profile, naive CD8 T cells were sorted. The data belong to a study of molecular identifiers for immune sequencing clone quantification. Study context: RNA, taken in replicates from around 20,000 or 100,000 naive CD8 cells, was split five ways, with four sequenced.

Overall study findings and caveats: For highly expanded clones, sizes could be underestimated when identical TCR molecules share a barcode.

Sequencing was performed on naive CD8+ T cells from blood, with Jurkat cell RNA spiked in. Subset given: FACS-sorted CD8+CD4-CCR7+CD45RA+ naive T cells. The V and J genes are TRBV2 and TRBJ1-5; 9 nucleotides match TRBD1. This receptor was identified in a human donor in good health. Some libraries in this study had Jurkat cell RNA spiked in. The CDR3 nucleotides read TGTGCCAGCAGTGACCCCCCGGGACAGGGTGGGAGCAGCGATCAGCCCCAGCATTTT. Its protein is CASSDPPGQGGSSDQPQHF. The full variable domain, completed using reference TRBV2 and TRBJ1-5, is EPEVTQTPSHQVTQMGQEVILRCVPISNHLYFYWYRQILGQKVEFLVSFYNNEISEKSEIFDDQFSVERPDGSNFTLKIRSTKLEDSAMYFCASSDPPGQGGSSDQPQHFGDGTRLSIL.